This passage covers 2 T cell receptor beta chains from one sample sequenced in a study of control samples from healthy donors and cancer patients (dated by TCRdb to between 2020 and 2021). Libraries were prepared through the immunoSEQ multiplex PCR assay. Imported from immuneACCESS, the table was reduced by TCRdb to in-frame sequences with V and J called. These copies leave out some clones; in studies compared against another copy, an unresolved V gene accounts for under half, and the cause of the remainder is not known. This sample gives roughly 83,000 clones in total; approximately 82% of them show up just once. The ten largest make up roughly 9.8% of the sample. Sequencing was performed on blood. Receptors were obtained from a woman in her fifties or sixties in good health.

Here the CDR3 reads CASSGRQGYNSPLHF. The CDR3 DNA reads TGTGCCAGCAGTGGGAGACAGGGGTATAATTCACCCCTCCACTTT. The V call is TRBV2, the J call TRBJ1-6; 8 nucleotides line up with TRBD1. The CDR3 covers 15 residues. V shed 4 bases, J shed 4 bases, and the junction held 3 bases outside the gene matches. Germline values: CDR1 SNHLY, CDR2 FYNNEI.

The chain links TRBV12-3 or TRBV12-4 to TRBJ1-2, with D maybe TRBD1 (6 bases). The length of the CDR3 is 13 residues. V lost 7 bases, J lost 6 bases, and 15 bases lay in between. The CDR3 coding sequence is TGTGCCAGCATAGGAAGGGGGGGCAATGGCTACACCTTC. Its translation: CASIGRGGNGYTF.